One T cell receptor (beta chain) is described in this entry. Sequenced by immunoSEQ multiplex PCR; TCRdb stores in-frame clones only, minus some. The repertoire consists of about 200,000 clones, with approximately 80% occurring once and the leading ten covering approximately 0.9%. This sample stems from a study of blood T cell repertoires in COVID-19. Trimming cost V 1 base and J 4 bases, with 7 bases left between them. The germline V gene has CDR1 SGHVS and CDR2 FQNEAQ. The CDR3 consists of 13 residues. Material: peripheral blood. The sequence was collected from a man aged 60-69 years with COVID-19, enrolled during active disease. The V gene is TRBV7-8, the J gene TRBJ1-2; the D is unclear. The CDR3 protein is CASSLGSGYGYTF. CDR3 coding DNA: TGTGCCAGCAGCTTAGGGTCCGGCTATGGCTACACCTTC.